These 2 T cell receptor beta chains were sequenced from one sample in a study of long-term antiretroviral therapy in people with HIV. Survey level was the resolution at which the v3.0 immunoSEQ assay ran. Assay: immunoSEQ multiplex PCR; the TCRdb copy retains only in-frame clones and omits some. The sample comprises 25,000 to 30,000 clones, approximately 80% of which are singletons, and more than 5.5% rests with the top ten. The specimen was unsorted PBMCs, collected 1.1 years before starting antiretroviral therapy. Receptors were obtained from a woman aged 30 to 39 with HIV.

The chain has TRBV5-1 and TRBJ2-3, with TRBD1 matching over 10 bases. The germline gives CDR1 SGHRS, CDR2 YFSETQ. Trimming cost V 5 bases and J 2 bases; bases outside gene matches: 5. CDR3 length: 15 amino acids. The CDR3, as DNA: TGCGCCAGCAGGCCCGGGACAGGGGACACAGATACGCAGTATTTT. This translates into CASRPGTGDTDTQYF.

This clone appeared once. The chain recombines TRBV14 with TRBJ1-2; D not certain. Trimming cost V 10 bases and J 0 bases, with 21 bases left between them. Looked up from germline, CDR1 is SGHDN and CDR2 is FVKESK. The length of the CDR3 is 16 residues. The CDR3 reads CATAPTATSTNYGYTF. The DNA of the CDR3 is TGTGCCACCGCCCCCACAGCCACCTCCACTAACTATGGCTACACCTTC.